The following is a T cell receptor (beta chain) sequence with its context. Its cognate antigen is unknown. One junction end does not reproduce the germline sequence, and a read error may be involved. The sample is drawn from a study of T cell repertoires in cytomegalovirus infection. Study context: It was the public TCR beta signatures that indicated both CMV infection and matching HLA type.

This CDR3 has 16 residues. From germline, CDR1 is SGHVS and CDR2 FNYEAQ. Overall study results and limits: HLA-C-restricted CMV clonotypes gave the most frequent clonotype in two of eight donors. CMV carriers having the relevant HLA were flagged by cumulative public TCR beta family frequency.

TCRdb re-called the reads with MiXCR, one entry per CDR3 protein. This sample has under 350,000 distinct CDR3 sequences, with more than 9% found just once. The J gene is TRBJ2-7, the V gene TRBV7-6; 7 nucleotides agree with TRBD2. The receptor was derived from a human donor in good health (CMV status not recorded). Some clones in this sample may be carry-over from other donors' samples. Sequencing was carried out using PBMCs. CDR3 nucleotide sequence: TGTGTCAGCAGCCCGAGTGCGGGGCGGGGGAACTACGAGCAGTACTTC. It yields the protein CVSSPSAGRGNYEQYF.